These 7 T cell receptor beta chains were all obtained from the same sample, sequenced in a study of regulatory T cells in long-lasting Graves disease. With iRepertoire HTBI primers and Arm-PCR of CDR3 regions, TCR beta libraries were built. TCRdb re-derived calls from the multiplex PCR reads in MiXCR, one entry per CDR3 protein. The table lists about 560,000 distinct CDR3 sequences, around 16% of them singletons, with more than 10% in the top ten. Time point in this sample: newly diagnosed GD, antithyroid drugs for less than 3 months. Extracted PBMC RNA gave rise to the TCR library. The sample also formed part of further work on T cells in Graves' hyperthyroidism and ophthalmopathy.

The starting material was peripheral blood mononuclear cells (PBMCs), obtained at new diagnosis, from a patient treated with antithyroid drugs. These receptors were obtained from a man between 18 and 35 years old with Graves disease.

This clonotype has a count of ten or more. The chain uses TRBV2 and TRBJ2-7; 9 nucleotides match TRBD1. The CDR3 runs to 14 residues. J was trimmed by 2 bases and V by 7 bases; bases with no gene match: 6. Germline assignment: CDR1 SNHLY and CDR2 FYNNEI. The CDR3, as DNA: TGTGCCAGCACCCCGGACAGGGGCACCTACGAGCAGTACTTC. Translation: CASTPDRGTYEQYF.

This clonotype has at least ten counts. CDR3 amino acids: CASSEWAPSGRSNEQFF. For the CDR3, the DNA is TGTGCCAGCAGTGAATGGGCACCTAGCGGGAGGAGTAATGAGCAGTTCTTC. The chain uses TRBV2 and TRBJ2-1; 11 bases are shared with TRBD2. Germline V lookup: CDR1 SNHLY, CDR2 FYNNEI. Losses at the gene ends were 2 bases for V and 7 bases for J; bases not matched to a gene: 10. The CDR3 runs 17 residues.

This clonotype was recorded many times. The chain uses TRBV28 and TRBJ2-1, with D possibly TRBD2 on 5 matching bases. Germline loops: CDR1 MDHEN, CDR2 SYDVKM. The V and J ends lost 4 bases and 2 bases respectively, with 12 bases between them. The CDR3 covers 15 residues. The CDR3 is CASSSDSAAYNEQFF. The CDR3 nucleotides read TGTGCCAGCAGTTCGGACTCAGCAGCCTACAATGAGCAGTTCTTC.

The chain employs TRBV28 and TRBJ2-5; 9 nucleotides match TRBD1. The J segment lost 4 bases and the V segment lost 5 bases, leaving 8 bases of the junction unmatched. Germline-derived CDR1 and CDR2 are MDHEN and SYDVKM. The CDR3 runs to 15 residues. CDR3 DNA sequence: TGTGCCAGCAGTCCGGCGGACAGGGGCGGAGAGACCCAGTACTTC. Amino acids: CASSPADRGGETQYF.

A remark on this clonotype: One end of the junction fails to match germline, which may point to a read error. The chain employs TRBV29-1 and TRBJ2-1; D not resolved. Germline assignment: CDR1 SQVTM and CDR2 ANQGSEA. This CDR3 region has 11 residues. In DNA form, the CDR3 reads TGCAGCGCTGGTCCATTAACAGAGCAGCTCTTC. This sequence encodes CSAGPLTEQLF.

This clonotype was seen many times. This chain connects TRBV6-5 to TRBJ2-1; 8 bases align to TRBD1. The CDR3 extends over 15 amino acids. V was clipped by 4 bases and J by 2 bases; unmatched bases: 4. Per the germline V gene, CDR1 is MNHEY and CDR2 is SVGAGI. Here the CDR3 reads CASSSQQGAYNEQFF. DNA of the CDR3: TGTGCCAGCAGTTCCCAACAGGGGGCCTACAATGAGCAGTTCTTC.

This clonotype was observed a handful of times. The rearrangement joins TRBV7-9 to TRBJ2-1, with 10 bases identical to TRBD2. The CDR3 is 17 residues long. The germline V gene encodes CDR1 SEHNR and CDR2 FQNEAQ (reference sequence). The trim removed 0 bases at V and 4 bases at J, leaving 6 bases unmatched. CDR3 region: CASSLAGSSGSYNEQFF. The CDR3 nucleotides are TGTGCCAGCAGCTTAGCGGGGTCTAGCGGGAGTTACAATGAGCAGTTCTTC.